Below, 21 T cell receptor beta chains from the same sample are listed, as sequenced in a study of cytomegalovirus exposure and HLA in healthy donors. Some clones are missing from TCRdb's copy, which holds only in-frame ones; the method was immunoSEQ multiplex PCR. This table has around 150,000 clones, just under 90% appearing once. The sequencing sample was made of PBMCs. The source is a man in his late teens or twenties in good health and CMV-seropositive.

The CDR3 loop is CASSLGVGAEQYF. The CDR3 nucleotides are TGTGCCAGCAGCTTAGGGGTAGGGGCCGAGCAGTACTTC. This sequence joins TRBV11-3 and TRBJ2-7, with a tentative D call TRBD1 (5 bases). Looked up from germline, CDR1 is SGHNT and CDR2 is YENEEA. This CDR3 has 13 residues. V shed 1 base and J shed 6 bases, with 10 bases lying between them.

The gene calls are TRBV28 and TRBJ1-1; D might be TRBD1 (5 bases). V was pared by 3 bases and J by 4 bases, with 9 bases between. Per germline, CDR1 MDHEN and CDR2 SYDVKM. This CDR3 has 13 amino acids. Here the CDR3 DNA reads TGTGCCAGCAGTTTGGGGCAAACCACTGAAGCTTTCTTT. Translating it yields CASSLGQTTEAFF.

The V gene is TRBV28, the J gene TRBJ2-7; TRBD2 matches 7 bases. The germline V gene has CDR1 MDHEN and CDR2 SYDVKM. The V segment lost 1 base and the J segment 2 bases; nucleotides outside the gene matches: 14. The length of the CDR3 is 18 residues. In DNA, the CDR3 is TGTGCCAGCAGTTTATACACCACTCCAGCGGGAAGTACCTACGAGCAGTACTTC. It codes for CASSLYTTPAGSTYEQYF.

This chain joins TRBV5-1 and TRBJ2-1, with 11 bases lining up with TRBD1. CDR3 size: 12 residues. The V segment lost 7 bases and the J segment 6 bases; nucleotides outside the gene matches: 0. Germline values: CDR1 SGHRS, CDR2 YFSETQ. The CDR3 loop reads CASGTGGNEQFF. DNA for the CDR3: TGCGCCAGCGGGACAGGGGGCAATGAGCAGTTCTTC.

The chain has TRBV5-6 and TRBJ2-1, with 12 positions matching TRBD2. The V segment lost 4 bases and the J segment 8 bases; nucleotides outside the gene matches: 4. There are 14 residues in the CDR3. Germline-derived CDR1 and CDR2 are SGHDT and YYEEEE. This CDR3 reads CASSLAGGPYEQFF. CDR3 bases: TGTGCCAGCAGCCTAGCGGGAGGGCCTTATGAGCAGTTCTTC.

This sequence joins TRBV19 and TRBJ1-4; D is ambiguous. This CDR3 is built from 14 residues. Trimming pared 5 bases from V and 4 bases from J, leaving 11 bases between. The germline V gene has CDR1 LNHDA and CDR2 SQIVND (reference sequence). This chain's CDR3 is CASSWSTLNEKLFF. CDR3 nucleotide sequence: TGTGCCAGTAGTTGGAGTACGCTTAATGAAAAACTGTTTTTT. The entire variable domain, with the rest obtained from reference TRBV19 and TRBJ1-4, is as follows: DGGITQSPKYLFRKEGQNVTLSCEQNLNHDAMYWYRQDPGQGLRLIYYSQIVNDFQKGDIAEGYSVSREKKESFPLTVTSAQKNPTAFYLCASSWSTLNEKLFFGSGTQLSVL.

The rearrangement uses TRBV7-3 and TRBJ2-1; 8 positions match TRBD2. Germline CDR1 SGHTA, CDR2 FQGTGA. V gave up 5 bases and J gave up 0 bases; unmatched junction bases: 3. The CDR3 is 15 residues long. The CDR3: CASSLSGSSYNEQFF. As DNA, the CDR3 is TGTGCCAGCAGCCTCAGCGGGAGCTCCTACAATGAGCAGTTCTTC. Full variable domain (outside the CDR3, taken from reference TRBV7-3 and TRBJ2-1): GAGVSQTPSNKVTEKGKYVELRCDPISGHTALYWYRQSLGQGPEFLIYFQGTGAADDSGLPNDRFFAVRPEGSVSTLKIQRTERGDSAVYLCASSLSGSSYNEQFFGPGTRLTVL.

The chain joins TRBV4-1 to TRBJ2-7, with TRBD2 matching over 8 bases. The V gene's germline CDR1 is MGHRA and CDR2 YSYEKL. The CDR3 is 17 residues long. Trimming took 0 bases from V and 0 from J; bases not matched to a gene: 7. The CDR3 region is CASSQDPLAGLSYEQYF. In DNA, the CDR3 is TGCGCCAGCAGCCAAGACCCCCTAGCGGGTCTCTCCTACGAGCAGTACTTC.

This chain uses TRBV6-1 with TRBJ2-1, with a weak D call TRBD2 (5 bases). Between the trimmed V and J ends, which lost 0 bases and 5 bases, there was a span of 11 bases. This CDR3 region has 15 residues. The germline CDR1 and CDR2 sequences are MNHNS and SASEGT. CDR3 sequence reads: CASSEAASINNEQFF. CDR3 in DNA: TGTGCCAGCAGTGAAGCGGCTAGCATTAACAATGAGCAGTTCTTC.

The rearrangement joins TRBV5-6 to TRBJ1-3; D may be TRBD1 (6 bases). The CDR3 runs 16 residues. Trimming took 2 bases from V and 3 from J, leaving 15 bases between them. The germline V gene encodes CDR1 SGHDT and CDR2 YYEEEE. CDR3 nucleotide sequence: TGTGCCAGCAGCTTCTCTAACAGGGTGTATGGAAACACCATATATTTT. This encodes CASSFSNRVYGNTIYF.

J is TRBJ2-3 and V is TRBV7-2, with 14 bases that match TRBD2. V was clipped by 2 bases and J by 2 bases; unmatched bases: 6. Germline CDR1 SGHTA, CDR2 FQGNSA. The CDR3 runs to 18 residues. The chain's CDR3 is CASSLPRTSGGITDTQYF. The CDR3 coding sequence is TGTGCCAGCAGCTTACCCAGGACTAGCGGGGGGATCACAGATACGCAGTATTTT.

This sequence joins TRBV19 and TRBJ1-5, with unresolved D. Trimming stripped 4 bases from V and 2 bases from J, with 9 bases between. The CDR3 runs 14 residues. Per the germline V gene, CDR1 is LNHDA and CDR2 is SQIVND (reference sequence). The CDR3 loop is CASSNPDRNQPQHF. In nucleotides, the CDR3 is TGTGCCAGTAGTAACCCAGATCGCAATCAGCCCCAGCATTTT.

The chain recombines TRBV7-3 with TRBJ2-3, with TRBD2 matching 7 bases. V trimming: 4 bases; J trimming: 2 bases; junction bases outside the gene matches: 6. This CDR3 has 15 amino acids. CDR1 and CDR2 from the germline V gene are SGHTA and FQGTGA. CDR3 protein: CASSSKGLPTDTQYF. CDR3 DNA sequence: TGTGCCAGCAGCTCAAAGGGACTACCCACAGATACGCAGTATTTT.

V usage is TRBV29-1 and J usage is TRBJ2-5; 14 nucleotides line up with TRBD2. Germline CDR1 and CDR2: SQVTM and ANQGSEA. With V trimmed by 7 bases and J by 4 bases, 2 bases remained unmatched. The CDR3 contains 13 residues. The CDR3 spells CSGGTSGGETQYF. For the CDR3, the DNA is TGCAGCGGGGGGACTAGCGGGGGAGAGACCCAGTACTTC.

CDR3 amino acids: CASSLGLLAGNQETQYF. DNA of the CDR3: TGTGCCAGCAGCTTAGGCCTACTAGCGGGGAACCAAGAGACCCAGTACTTC. The chain couples TRBV7-2 to TRBJ2-5; 10 nucleotides align to TRBD2. V trimming: 1 base; J trimming: 0 bases; junction bases outside the gene matches: 5. This CDR3 has 17 amino acids. In germline, CDR1 is SGHTA, CDR2 FQGNSA.

The chain recombines TRBV5-1 with TRBJ2-2; D gene uncertain. This CDR3 is 14 amino acids long. V lost 3 bases and J lost 5, with 11 bases in between. Germline CDR1 and CDR2: SGHRS and YFSETQ. As DNA, the CDR3 is TGCGCCAGCAGCTCCTCACTCGAAACCGGGGAGCTGTTTTTT. Encoded protein: CASSSSLETGELFF. The full variable domain, with the rest looked up from reference TRBV5-1 and TRBJ2-2, is KAGVTQTPRYLIKTRGQQVTLSCSPISGHRSVSWYQQTPGQGLQFLFEYFSETQRNKGNFPGRFSGRQFSNSRSEMNVSTLELGDSALYLCASSSSLETGELFFGEGSRLTVL.

The chain is built from TRBV11-3 and TRBJ2-2, with 14 bases lining up with TRBD2. CDR3 size: 19 residues. The V gene end was trimmed by 4 bases and the J gene end by 4 bases; junction bases not matched to a gene: 11. Germline V gene sequence: CDR1 SGHNT, CDR2 YENEEA. For the CDR3, the DNA is TGTGCCAGCAGCTCCACCGATGGGACTAGCGGGAGCCCCACCGGGGAGCTGTTTTTT. Protein: CASSSTDGTSGSPTGELFF.

The count of this clone is one. In DNA, the CDR3 is TGTGCCAGCAGTTTAGGAGGGGGCGGGAAGCCCCAGCATTTT. Protein sequence: CASSLGGGGKPQHF. The chain joins TRBV28 to TRBJ1-5, with 7 nucleotides matching TRBD1. CDR1 MDHEN and CDR2 SYDVKM come from the germline V gene. The CDR3 is 14 residues long. Trimming took 2 bases from V and 8 from J; bases not matched to a gene: 6.

CDR3 sequence (DNA): TGTGCCAGCAGAAGCATGGGCTCTTCCGAGCAGTACTTC. Translated, it gives CASRSMGSSEQYF. The gene calls are TRBV7-8 and TRBJ2-7; D ambiguous. Germline V gene sequence: CDR1 SGHVS, CDR2 FQNEAQ. There are 13 residues in the CDR3. V was trimmed by 6 bases and J by 6 bases, leaving 15 bases between them.

The chain is built from TRBV11-2 and TRBJ2-1; D perhaps matches TRBD1 (6 bases). Trimming removed 3 bases from V and 5 bases from J, with 17 bases in between. The CDR3 consists of 16 residues. The V gene's germline CDR1 is SGHAT and CDR2 FQNNGV. CDR3 residues: CASSFIPGTSNNEQFF. CDR3 coding DNA: TGTGCCAGCAGCTTTATCCCCGGGACAAGCAACAATGAGCAGTTCTTC.

The rearrangement uses TRBV7-2 and TRBJ2-2, with D uncertain. Germline CDR1 reads SGHTA; CDR2 reads FQGNSA. The CDR3 extends over 16 amino acids. V gave up 5 bases and J gave up 4 bases, with 17 bases separating them. In DNA, the CDR3 is TGTGCCAGCAGCCTAGAAGATGCAGCGATCACCGGGGAGCTGTTTTTT. Encoded protein: CASSLEDAAITGELFF.